The entry that follows covers one TCR beta chain sequence. This sample was taken from a study of OX40 agonist ivuxolimab in advanced cancers. Study details: An agonistic human IgG2 monoclonal antibody against OX40 (CD134) was given.

CDR1 SGHTA and CDR2 FQGNSA come from the germline V gene. The V end lost 1 base, the J end lost 3 bases, and 15 bases lay between the germline ends. This CDR3 region has 16 residues. TCRdb's table, derived via immunoSEQ multiplex PCR, lists solely in-frame clones and lacks some. The sample has more than 45,000 clones, about 87% seen once; the top ten hold 47%. The material was CD4+ or CD8+ T cells sorted from blood, obtained in a trial of the OX40 agonist ivuxolimab. V is TRBV7-2 and J is TRBJ1-1; D is uncertain. This TCR came from an adult with an advanced solid tumor such as melanoma, head and neck, liver or kidney cancer. CDR3 DNA sequence: TGTGCCAGCAGCTTAGGCTTTGGGGTTGGGGACACTGAAGCTTTCTTT. Translated, it gives CASSLGFGVGDTEAFF. Looking up the rest from reference TRBV7-2 and TRBJ1-1 gives the full variable domain: GAGVSQSPSNKVTEKGKDVELRCDPISGHTALYWYRQSLGQGLEFLIYFQGNSAPDKSGLPSDRFSAERTGGSVSTLTIQRTQQEDSAVYLCASSLGFGVGDTEAFFGQGTRLTVV.